Shown below are 20 T cell receptor beta chains from a single sample sequenced in a study of PD-1 blockade in mismatch repair-deficient tumors. Using immunoSEQ multiplex PCR, the repertoire was profiled, and TCRdb retains in-frame clones only, with some absent. The table has over 30,000 clones, 80% seen once; the top ten hold roughly 3.5%. This specimen was PBMCs, taken approximately 6 weeks after starting pembrolizumab. These receptors were collected from an adult with mismatch repair-deficient cancer.

V is TRBV7-3 and J is TRBJ2-5; D might be TRBD1 (8 bases). Germline assignment: CDR1 SGHTA and CDR2 FQGTGA. Trimming took off 1 base at V and 3 bases at J, with 12 bases between the two ends. CDR3 length equals 15 residues. CDR3 residues: CASSLRTGREETQYF. The CDR3 DNA reads as TGTGCCAGCAGCTTAAGGACAGGGAGGGAAGAGACCCAGTACTTC.

The chain recombines TRBV12-5 with TRBJ2-7; D unclear. The V gene's germline CDR1 is LGHNT and CDR2 FRNRAP. The V end was cut by 7 bases, the J end by 3 bases, with 7 bases between. The CDR3 is 11 residues long. This CDR3 reads CASEFGYEQYF. As DNA, the CDR3 is TGTGCTAGTGAATTCGGCTACGAGCAGTACTTC.

The genes are TRBV2 and TRBJ2-2; 7 bases align to TRBD2. CDR3 length: 15 residues. The trim removed 3 bases at V and 3 bases at J, leaving 4 bases unmatched. In germline, CDR1 is SNHLY, CDR2 FYNNEI. CDR3: CASSDGLGYTGELFF. The CDR3 DNA reads TGTGCCAGCAGTGACGGACTAGGCTACACCGGGGAGCTGTTTTTT.

The chain has TRBV7-8 and TRBJ1-3, with no clear D. Trimming pared 4 bases from V and 0 bases from J, leaving 13 bases between. Germline V CDR1 and CDR2: SGHVS, FQNEAQ. This CDR3 has 16 amino acids. CDR3 coding DNA: TGTGCCAGCAGCTCGGTCCGGAGCCCCTCTGGAAACACCATATATTTT. Protein: CASSSVRSPSGNTIYF.

The rearrangement joins TRBV6-4 to TRBJ2-3; TRBD2 agrees at 9 bases. Germline lookup yields CDR1 MRHNA and CDR2 SNTAGT. The junction had 5 bases not matched to a gene; V was cut back by 5 bases and J by 2 bases. CDR3 length equals 15 residues. The CDR3 reads CASSPLAGYTDTQYF. The CDR3 DNA follows: TGTGCCAGCAGTCCACTAGCGGGCTACACAGATACGCAGTATTTT.

The table lists this clone with a few counts. The chain carries TRBV4-2 and TRBJ2-7; 9 bases are shared with TRBD2. CDR3 length equals 16 residues. Germline V lookup: CDR1 LGHNA, CDR2 YNFKEQ. The junction had 8 bases not matched to a gene; V was cut back by 3 bases and J by 2 bases. The DNA for the CDR3 is TGTGCCAGCAGCCAGCAAACAGCGGGAGGAACCTACGAGCAGTACTTC. Residues: CASSQQTAGGTYEQYF.

The rearrangement links TRBV7-3 to TRBJ2-5; possible D gene TRBD2, 6 bases. Germline CDR1 is SGHTA and CDR2 is FQGTGA. Trimming shortened V by 5 bases and J by 0 bases, and 7 bases separated the two germline ends. This CDR3 is built from 13 residues. CDR3 amino acids: CASSRGNQETQYF. The CDR3 nucleotides read TGTGCCAGCAGCCGGGGGAACCAAGAGACCCAGTACTTC.

The chain uses TRBV18 and TRBJ2-6; tentative D call: TRBD2 (6 bases). The CDR3 runs 17 residues. Trimming removed 4 bases from V and 4 bases from J, with 17 bases in between. CDR1 KGHSH and CDR2 LQKENI come from the germline V gene. The CDR3 sequence is CASSQYAAGTGANVLTF. CDR3 coding DNA: TGTGCCAGCTCACAATACGCTGCGGGGACCGGGGCCAACGTCCTGACTTTC. The entire variable domain, with the rest obtained from reference TRBV18 and TRBJ2-6, is as follows: NAGVMQNPRHLVRRRGQEARLRCSPMKGHSHVYWYRQLPEEGLKFMVYLQKENIIDESGMPKERFSAEFPKEGPSILRIQQVVRGDSAAYFCASSQYAAGTGANVLTFGAGSRLTVL.

V gene TRBV29-1 combines with J gene TRBJ2-3; D not certain. The CDR3 has 11 amino acids. Germline CDR1 is SQVTM and CDR2 is ANQGSEA. The V end was cut by 4 bases, the J end by 6 bases, with 8 bases between. The CDR3 bases are TGCAGCGTTGGTAGGCGGGATACGCAGTATTTT. Residues: CSVGRRDTQYF.

The V call is TRBV28, the J call TRBJ2-7; D might be TRBD2 (6 bases). There are 15 residues in the CDR3. The germline V gene has CDR1 MDHEN and CDR2 SYDVKM. The germline V and J ends were trimmed by 2 bases and 0 bases, with 11 bases remaining between them. Written as DNA, the CDR3 is TGTGCCAGCAGTTTAGCGGGGTCCAGCTCCTACGAGCAGTACTTC. Residues: CASSLAGSSSYEQYF.

On this clone itself: Other DNA variants within this sample encode the same CDR3. The chain carries TRBV28 and TRBJ1-5; 8 bases fit TRBD1. In germline, CDR1 is MDHEN, CDR2 SYDVKM. This CDR3 region has 15 residues. V lost 6 bases, J lost 4 bases, and 8 bases stayed unmatched. The CDR3 nucleotides read TGTGCCAGCAGCCGTAGAGGACAGGGAAATCAGCCCCAGCATTTT. This encodes CASSRRGQGNQPQHF.

V and J are TRBV28 and TRBJ1-5; TRBD1 aligns across 11 bases. This CDR3 is 15 amino acids long. The junction had 7 bases not matched to a gene; V was cut back by 6 bases and J by 6 bases. From germline, CDR1 is MDHEN and CDR2 SYDVKM. The CDR3 nucleotides read TGTGCCAGCAGAGACGGACAGGGGGCGGGTCAGCCCCAGCATTTT. As protein: CASRDGQGAGQPQHF. The full variable domain, with the rest looked up from reference TRBV28 and TRBJ1-5, is DVKVTQSSRYLVKRTGEKVFLECVQDMDHENMFWYRQDPGLGLRLIYFSYDVKMKEKGDIPEGYSVSREKKERFSLILESASTNQTSMYLCASRDGQGAGQPQHFGDGTRLSIL.

The genes are TRBV5-1 and TRBJ1-2; D gene unclear. The CDR3 has 15 amino acids. Trimming took off 0 bases at V and 0 bases at J, with 9 bases between the two ends. Germline CDR1 reads SGHRS; CDR2 reads YFSETQ. CDR3 DNA sequence: TGCGCCAGCAGCTTGGCTCCAGAAACTAACTATGGCTACACCTTC. It yields the protein CASSLAPETNYGYTF.

The gene calls are TRBV7-3 and TRBJ2-7, with D possibly being TRBD1 (6 bases). V lost 1 base and J lost 4, with 8 bases in between. Germline values: CDR1 SGHTA, CDR2 FQGTGA. The length of the CDR3 is 13 residues. The CDR3 sequence is CASSLKGGYEQYF. As DNA, the CDR3 is TGTGCCAGCAGCTTAAAAGGGGGATACGAGCAGTACTTC.

The chain combines TRBV28 with TRBJ1-3; TRBD1 might be the D (5 bases). The CDR3 is 14 amino acids. The V end lost 6 bases, the J end lost 3 bases, and 12 bases lay between the germline ends. Germline CDR1 reads MDHEN; CDR2 reads SYDVKM. CDR3 amino acids: CASSSTGLGNTIYF. The CDR3 nucleotides read TGTGCCAGCAGCTCTACGGGACTTGGAAACACCATATATTTT.

This chain uses TRBV30 with TRBJ1-2; maybe TRBD1 (6 bases). The germline V and J ends were trimmed by 3 bases and 7 bases, with 15 bases remaining between them. The CDR3 loop spans 13 amino acids. Germline loops: CDR1 GTSNPN, CDR2 SVGIG (reference sequence). CDR3 nucleotide sequence: TGTGCCTGGAGAGGCGCGGGGGGCAGTGGCTACACCTTC. Encoded protein: CAWRGAGGSGYTF. The whole variable domain, remainder taken from reference TRBV30 and TRBJ1-2, is SQTIHQWPATLVQPVGSPLSLECTVEGTSNPNLYWYRQAAGRGLQLLFYSVGIGQISSEVPQNLSASRPQDRQFILSSKKLLLSDSGFYLCAWRGAGGSGYTFGSGTRLTVV.

The chain joins TRBV28 to TRBJ1-5; no clear D. Looked up from germline, CDR1 is MDHEN and CDR2 is SYDVKM. The CDR3 spans 19 residues. V was shortened by 6 bases and J by 0 bases, with 24 bases between the two germline ends. The CDR3 protein is CASRPPMGRPQPSNQPQHF. The CDR3 nucleotides read TGTGCCAGCAGACCCCCCATGGGGAGGCCACAACCTAGCAATCAGCCCCAGCATTTT.

The gene calls are TRBV25-1 and TRBJ2-7; a possible D gene is TRBD1 (6 bases). Trimming removed 7 bases from V and 11 bases from J, with 18 bases in between. Germline V gives CDR1 MGHDK, CDR2 SYGVNS. This CDR3 is 12 amino acids long. CDR3: CASTGPTGRKYF. The DNA of the CDR3 is TGTGCCAGCACCGGCCCGACAGGTCGGAAGTACTTC.

The V call is TRBV5-8, the J call TRBJ2-7; 8 bases line up with TRBD2. The CDR3 extends over 15 amino acids. With 4 bases clipped from V and 3 bases from J, the junction kept 9 bases outside the gene matches. CDR1 is SGHTS, CDR2 YDEGEE, per germline. The CDR3 sequence is CASSRSSGSLYEQYF. CDR3 DNA sequence: TGTGCCAGCAGCAGATCTAGCGGGTCGCTCTACGAGCAGTACTTC.

The chain recombines TRBV4-1 with TRBJ2-5; D not resolved. Germline loops: CDR1 MGHRA, CDR2 YSYEKL. This CDR3 has 14 residues. The V and J ends lost 0 bases and 5 bases respectively, with 10 bases between them. The CDR3, as DNA: TGCGCCAGCAGCCAAGACGAGCAGGTCGAGACCCAGTACTTC. Its protein is CASSQDEQVETQYF.